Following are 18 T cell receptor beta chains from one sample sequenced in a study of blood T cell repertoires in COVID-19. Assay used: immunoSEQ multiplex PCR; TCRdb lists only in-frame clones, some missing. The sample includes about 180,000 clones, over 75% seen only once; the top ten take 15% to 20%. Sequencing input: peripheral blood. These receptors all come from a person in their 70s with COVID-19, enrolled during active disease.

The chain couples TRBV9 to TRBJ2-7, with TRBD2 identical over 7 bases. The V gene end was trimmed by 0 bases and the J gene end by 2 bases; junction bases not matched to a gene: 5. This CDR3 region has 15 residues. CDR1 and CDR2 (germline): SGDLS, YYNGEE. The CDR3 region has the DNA TGTGCCAGCAGCGTAGCCGCTAGCGGTACCTACGAGCAGTACTTC. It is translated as CASSVAASGTYEQYF.

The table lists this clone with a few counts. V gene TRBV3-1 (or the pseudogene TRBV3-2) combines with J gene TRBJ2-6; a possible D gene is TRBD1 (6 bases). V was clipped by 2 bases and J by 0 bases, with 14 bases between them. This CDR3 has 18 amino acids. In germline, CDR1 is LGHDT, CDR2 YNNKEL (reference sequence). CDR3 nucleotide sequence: TGTGCCAGCAGCCAACACCCGGGACACTCCTCTGGGGCCAACGTCCTGACTTTC. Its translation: CASSQHPGHSSGANVLTF.

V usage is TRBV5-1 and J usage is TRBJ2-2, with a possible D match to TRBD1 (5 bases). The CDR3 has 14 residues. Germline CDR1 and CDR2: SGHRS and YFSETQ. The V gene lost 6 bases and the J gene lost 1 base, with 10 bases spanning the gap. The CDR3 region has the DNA TGCGCCAGCACCAGGGTTTTGAACACCGGGGAGCTGTTTTTT. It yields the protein CASTRVLNTGELFF.

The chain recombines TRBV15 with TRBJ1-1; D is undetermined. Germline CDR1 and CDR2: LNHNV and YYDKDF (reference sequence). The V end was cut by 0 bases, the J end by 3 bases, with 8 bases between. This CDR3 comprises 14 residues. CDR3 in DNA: TGTGCCACCAGCAGAGAGGCGGGTCACACTGAAGCTTTCTTT. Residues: CATSREAGHTEAFF. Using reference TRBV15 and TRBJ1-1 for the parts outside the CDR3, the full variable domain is DAMVIQNPRYQVTQFGKPVTLSCSQTLNHNVMYWYQQKSSQAPKLLFHYYDKDFNNEADTPDNFQSRRPNTSFCFLDIRSPGLGDTAMYLCATSREAGHTEAFFGQGTRLTVV.

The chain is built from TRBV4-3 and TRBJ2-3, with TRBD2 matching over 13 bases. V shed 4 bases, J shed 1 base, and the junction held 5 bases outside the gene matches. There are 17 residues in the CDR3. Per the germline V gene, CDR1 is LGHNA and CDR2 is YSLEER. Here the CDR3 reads CASSPGLAGAGTDTQYF. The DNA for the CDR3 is TGCGCCAGCAGCCCCGGACTAGCGGGGGCCGGCACAGATACGCAGTATTTT.

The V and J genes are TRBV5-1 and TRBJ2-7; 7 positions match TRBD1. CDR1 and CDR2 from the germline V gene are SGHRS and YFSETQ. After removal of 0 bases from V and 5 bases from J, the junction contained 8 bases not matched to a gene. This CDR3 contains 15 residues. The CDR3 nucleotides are TGCGCCAGCAGCTTGGCACAGGGGTTTCGGGACGAGCAGTACTTC. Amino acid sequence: CASSLAQGFRDEQYF.

In nucleotides, the CDR3 is TGTGCCAGCAGCCCCGGGATCGGGGGGGCCTACAATGAGCAGTTCTTC. This codes for CASSPGIGGAYNEQFF. The rearrangement links TRBV7-6 to TRBJ2-1, with TRBD2 identical over 8 bases. V dropped 5 bases and J dropped 2; count of bases not matched to a gene: 8. The CDR3 loop spans 16 amino acids. From germline, CDR1 is SGHVS and CDR2 FNYEAQ.

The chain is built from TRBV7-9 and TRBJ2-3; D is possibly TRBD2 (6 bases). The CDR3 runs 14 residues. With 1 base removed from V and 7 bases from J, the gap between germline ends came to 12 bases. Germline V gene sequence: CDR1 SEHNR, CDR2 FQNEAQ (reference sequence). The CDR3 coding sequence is TGTGCCAGCAGCTTAGACGGGAGAACGTATACGCAGTATTTT. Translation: CASSLDGRTYTQYF.

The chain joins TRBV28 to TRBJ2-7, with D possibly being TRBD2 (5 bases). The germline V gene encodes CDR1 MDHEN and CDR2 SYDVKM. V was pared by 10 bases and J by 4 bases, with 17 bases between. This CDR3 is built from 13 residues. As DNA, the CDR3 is TGTGCCACCGCTCGACCCCCGGGATACGAGCAGTACTTC. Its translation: CATARPPGYEQYF.

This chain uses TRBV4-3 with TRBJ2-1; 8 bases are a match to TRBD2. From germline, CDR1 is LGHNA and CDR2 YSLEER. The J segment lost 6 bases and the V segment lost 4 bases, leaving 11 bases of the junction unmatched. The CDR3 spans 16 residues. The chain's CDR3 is CASSRVAGGHRNEQFF. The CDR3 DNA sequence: TGCGCCAGCAGCCGGGTTGCGGGGGGCCACCGCAATGAGCAGTTCTTC.

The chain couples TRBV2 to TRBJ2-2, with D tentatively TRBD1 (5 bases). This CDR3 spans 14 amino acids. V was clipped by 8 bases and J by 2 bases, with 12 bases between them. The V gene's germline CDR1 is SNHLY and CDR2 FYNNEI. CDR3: CASSDSRNTGELFF. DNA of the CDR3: TGTGCCAGCTCAGACAGTCGAAACACCGGGGAGCTGTTTTTT.

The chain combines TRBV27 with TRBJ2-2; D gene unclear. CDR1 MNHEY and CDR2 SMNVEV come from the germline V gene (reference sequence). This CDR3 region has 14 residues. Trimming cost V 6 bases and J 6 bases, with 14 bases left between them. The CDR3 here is CASSPSTRSGELFF. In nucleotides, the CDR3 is TGTGCCAGCAGCCCCTCAACGAGGTCCGGGGAGCTGTTTTTT.

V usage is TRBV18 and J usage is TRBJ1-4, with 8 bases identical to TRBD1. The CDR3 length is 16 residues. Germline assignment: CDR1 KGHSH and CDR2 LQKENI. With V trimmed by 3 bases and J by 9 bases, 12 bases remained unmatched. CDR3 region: CASSPRDRILRKKLFF. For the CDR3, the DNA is TGTGCCAGCTCACCCCGGGACAGGATTTTGAGGAAAAAACTGTTTTTT.

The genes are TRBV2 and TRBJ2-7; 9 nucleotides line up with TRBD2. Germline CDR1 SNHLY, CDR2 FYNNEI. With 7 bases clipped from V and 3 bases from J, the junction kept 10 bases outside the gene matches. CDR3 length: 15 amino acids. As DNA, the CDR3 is TGTGCCAGCAAATCCCAGCGGGGGGTCCTCTACGAGCAGTACTTC. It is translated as CASKSQRGVLYEQYF.

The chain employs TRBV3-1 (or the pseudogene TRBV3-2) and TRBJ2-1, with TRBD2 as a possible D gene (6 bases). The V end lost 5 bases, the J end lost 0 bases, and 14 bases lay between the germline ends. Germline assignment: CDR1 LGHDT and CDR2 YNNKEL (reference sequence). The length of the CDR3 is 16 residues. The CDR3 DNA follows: TGTGCCAGCAGCTCTCACCGGGACTCCTCCTACAATGAGCAGTTCTTC. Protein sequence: CASSSHRDSSYNEQFF.

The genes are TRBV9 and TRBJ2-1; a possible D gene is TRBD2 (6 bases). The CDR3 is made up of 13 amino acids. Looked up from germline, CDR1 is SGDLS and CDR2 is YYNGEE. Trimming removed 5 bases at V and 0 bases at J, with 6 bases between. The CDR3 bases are TGTGCCAGCAGGGGGGGCTCCTACAATGAGCAGTTCTTC. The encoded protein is CASRGGSYNEQFF.

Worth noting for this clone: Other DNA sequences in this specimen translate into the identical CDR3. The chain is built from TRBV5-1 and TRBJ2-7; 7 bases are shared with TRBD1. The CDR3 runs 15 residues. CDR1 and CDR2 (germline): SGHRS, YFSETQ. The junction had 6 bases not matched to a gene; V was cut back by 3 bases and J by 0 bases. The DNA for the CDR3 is TGCGCCAGCAGCTCCCGACAGGGCAGCTCCTACGAGCAGTACTTC. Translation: CASSSRQGSSYEQYF.

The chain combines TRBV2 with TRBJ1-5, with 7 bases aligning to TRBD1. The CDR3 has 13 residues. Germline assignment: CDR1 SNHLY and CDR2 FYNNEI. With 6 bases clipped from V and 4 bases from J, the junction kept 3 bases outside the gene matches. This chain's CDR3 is CASRYRGNQPQHF. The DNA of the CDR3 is TGTGCCAGCAGGTACAGGGGAAATCAGCCCCAGCATTTT.